This TCR beta chain was obtained from a study of T-cell memory formation after mild COVID-19. Study results and caveats: Clones that contracted from day 15 to 85 were balanced CD4/CD8, while later expanders leaned CD4+. CD4+ contracting clones were found mainly in CM and EM, and CD8+ ones in EMRA.

The CDR3 is 14 residues long. Germline V gene lookup returns CDR1 KGHSH and CDR2 LQKENI. V was clipped by 4 bases and J by 3 bases, with 12 bases between them. TCRdb re-derived calls from the 5' RACE reads in MiXCR, one entry per CDR3 protein. This table holds under 110,000 distinct CDR3 sequences, 15% to 20% found once. This clonotype is judged medium-sized. The antigen is undetermined. The chain joins TRBV18 to TRBJ1-2, with D perhaps matching TRBD1 (5 bases). The sequence came from an adult woman who had mild COVID-19 (a few samples of this study predate the infection). Cell type and time point are not known. Sample: PBMCs or a T cell subset sorted from them (not recorded which). CDR3 region: CASSHPGRDYGYTF. In DNA form, the CDR3 reads TGTGCCAGCTCACACCCAGGGCGGGACTATGGCTACACCTTC. Complete variable domain (other parts from reference TRBV18 and TRBJ1-2): NAGVMQNPRHLVRRRGQEARLRCSPMKGHSHVYWYRQLPEEGLKFMVYLQKENIIDESGMPKERFSAEFPKEGPSILRIQQVVRGDSAAYFCASSHPGRDYGYTFGSGTRLTVV.